These T cell receptor beta chains were read from a single sample in a study of shared clonotypes between healthy human individuals. Assay: immunoSEQ multiplex PCR; the TCRdb copy retains only in-frame clones and omits some. Among some 2.4 million clones listed, 93% were seen once. The material sequenced was naive CD4+ T cells from PBMCs. These receptors came from a man aged 18 to 29 in good health. Some clones in this sample may be carry-over from other donors' samples. Each CDR3 is given with its conserved first and last residue. A D gene is named only where the DNA matches it firmly. Expanded clones are given a class, and other clones once, few, many or no size at all.

v_gene: TRBV11-2; d_gene: -; j_gene: TRBJ1-6; abundance: -; CDR3nt: TGTGCCCTATATTCACCCCTCCACTTT; CDR3aa: CALYSPLHF
v_gene: TRBV28; d_gene: TRBD1; j_gene: TRBJ2-4; abundance: -; CDR3nt: TGTGCCAGCAGTTTCGGGACAGTCGGCAAAAACATTCAGTACTTC; CDR3aa: CASSFGTVGKNIQYF
v_gene: TRBV5-1; d_gene: -; j_gene: TRBJ2-7; abundance: once; CDR3nt: TGCGCCAGCAGCTTGGAGCCGATGAATAACTACGAGCAGTACTTC; CDR3aa: CASSLEPMNNYEQYF
v_gene: TRBV20-1; d_gene: -; j_gene: TRBJ1-2; abundance: few; CDR3nt: TGCAGTGCTAGGGATAACTATGGCTACACCTTC; CDR3aa: CSARDNYGYTF
v_gene: TRBV18; d_gene: -; j_gene: TRBJ2-3; abundance: -; CDR3nt: TGTGCCACTATGGGCAGGGCCGCAGATACGCAGTATTTT; CDR3aa: CATMGRAADTQYF
v_gene: TRBV11-3; d_gene: TRBD2; j_gene: TRBJ2-1; abundance: -; CDR3nt: TGTGCCAGCAGCTTCGGGGGAGGGTACAATGAGCAGTTCTTC; CDR3aa: CASSFGGGYNEQFF
v_gene: TRBV4-1; d_gene: -; j_gene: TRBJ1-4; abundance: few; CDR3nt: TGCGCCAGCAGCCTCCAGTACACCGAAAAACTGTTTTTT; CDR3aa: CASSLQYTEKLFF
v_gene: TRBV7-3; d_gene: -; j_gene: TRBJ1-1; abundance: -; CDR3nt: TGTGCCAGCAGCTTGGGACCCCTAGGTATGAACACTGAAGCTTTCTTT; CDR3aa: CASSLGPLGMNTEAFF
v_gene: TRBV19; d_gene: -; j_gene: TRBJ2-3; abundance: -; CDR3nt: TGTGCCAGTAGTTCGACGGGAGCGGCAGATACGCAGTATTTT; CDR3aa: CASSSTGAADTQYF
v_gene: TRBV28; d_gene: -; j_gene: TRBJ1-3; abundance: -; CDR3nt: TGTGCCAGCAGTTTTTCCGGTGTCCGCATCTCTGGAAACACCATATATTTT; CDR3aa: CASSFSGVRISGNTIYF
v_gene: TRBV18; d_gene: -; j_gene: TRBJ1-2; abundance: -; CDR3nt: TGTGCCAGCTCCTCGGGACGTGAGTATGGCTACACCTTC; CDR3aa: CASSSGREYGYTF
v_gene: TRBV27; d_gene: TRBD1; j_gene: TRBJ1-3; abundance: -; CDR3nt: TGTGCCAGCAGCCAGGACAGGGCTGGAAACACCATATATTTT; CDR3aa: CASSQDRAGNTIYF
v_gene: TRBV19; d_gene: -; j_gene: TRBJ2-7; abundance: -; CDR3nt: TGTGCCAGTAGCAATACCGGGACCCCAGGGAGCGAGCAGTACTTC; CDR3aa: CASSNTGTPGSEQYF
v_gene: TRBV11-2; d_gene: -; j_gene: TRBJ2-7; abundance: -; CDR3nt: TGTGCCAGCAGCCACACCGGGGAGCAGTACTTC; CDR3aa: CASSHTGEQYF
v_gene: TRBV7-2; d_gene: -; j_gene: TRBJ2-5; abundance: -; CDR3nt: TGTGCCAGCAGCTTAGGACTAGATCAGACCCAGTACTTC; CDR3aa: CASSLGLDQTQYF
v_gene: TRBV5-1; d_gene: TRBD1; j_gene: TRBJ2-5; abundance: -; CDR3nt: TGCGCCAGCAGCTTGGAAGGGGGCGAGACCCAGTACTTC; CDR3aa: CASSLEGGETQYF
v_gene: TRBV11-3; d_gene: TRBD2; j_gene: TRBJ2-2; abundance: -; CDR3nt: TGTGCCAGCAGTTCGGGCAGCGGGAGGGCCCCCGGGGAGCTGTTTTTT; CDR3aa: CASSSGSGRAPGELFF
v_gene: TRBV2; d_gene: -; j_gene: TRBJ1-2; abundance: -; CDR3nt: TGTGCCAGCAGCCCCGCAGGAGAAGGCTACACCTTC; CDR3aa: CASSPAGEGYTF
v_gene: TRBV7-2; d_gene: -; j_gene: TRBJ2-7; abundance: -; CDR3nt: TGTGCCAGCAGGGCCTCCGGGAGCACCTACGAGCAGTACTTC; CDR3aa: CASRASGSTYEQYF
v_gene: TRBV21-1; d_gene: -; j_gene: TRBJ2-5; abundance: -; CDR3nt: TGTGCCAGCAGACTTACAGATTGGGGAAAACAGCTCATCCAAGAGACCCAGTACTTC; CDR3aa: CASRLTDWGKQLIQETQYF
v_gene: TRBV29-1; d_gene: -; j_gene: TRBJ2-3; abundance: few; CDR3nt: TGCAGCGTGTCTCTCGGCACAGATACGCAGTATTTT; CDR3aa: CSVSLGTDTQYF
v_gene: TRBV10-3; d_gene: -; j_gene: TRBJ2-4; abundance: -; CDR3nt: TGTGCCATCAGTGAGTCATTGGAACAGACGGCCCAGTACTTC; CDR3aa: CAISESLEQTAQYF
v_gene: TRBV27; d_gene: -; j_gene: TRBJ2-7; abundance: -; CDR3nt: TGTGCCAGCAGTGGGTGGGGGGCTGGCTACGAGCAGTACTTC; CDR3aa: CASSGWGAGYEQYF
v_gene: TRBV7-6; d_gene: TRBD1; j_gene: TRBJ2-2; abundance: -; CDR3nt: TGTGCCAGCAGCCGGGACAGGGTTCGCACCGGGGAGCTGTTTTTT; CDR3aa: CASSRDRVRTGELFF
v_gene: TRBV6-1; d_gene: -; j_gene: TRBJ2-5; abundance: -; CDR3nt: TGTGCCAGCAGGATCGGGGAGACCCAGTACTTC; CDR3aa: CASRIGETQYF
v_gene: TRBV28; d_gene: TRBD2; j_gene: TRBJ2-5; abundance: -; CDR3nt: TGTGCCAGCAGTTTATGGTCTAGCGGGAGCGGAGAGACCCAGTACTTC; CDR3aa: CASSLWSSGSGETQYF
v_gene: TRBV28; d_gene: TRBD1; j_gene: TRBJ1-5; abundance: -; CDR3nt: TGTGCCAGCAGGTGGACAGGGGGCTCTCAGCCCCAGCATTTT; CDR3aa: CASRWTGGSQPQHF
v_gene: TRBV27; d_gene: -; j_gene: TRBJ2-2; abundance: -; CDR3nt: TGTGCCACCACTCCATGGGGGCAGGGGAACACCGGGGAGCTGTTTTTT; CDR3aa: CATTPWGQGNTGELFF
v_gene: TRBV11-3; d_gene: TRBD2; j_gene: TRBJ2-3; abundance: -; CDR3nt: TGTGCCAGCAGCTTAGGGGTTAGCGGGAGAAGGAGTTTT; CDR3aa: CASSLGVSGRRSF
v_gene: TRBV9; d_gene: -; j_gene: TRBJ1-4; abundance: -; CDR3nt: TGTGCCAGCAGCCTTGGGACACCAACTAATGAAAAACTGTTTTTT; CDR3aa: CASSLGTPTNEKLFF
v_gene: TRBV21-1; d_gene: -; j_gene: TRBJ2-5; abundance: -; CDR3nt: TGTGCCAGCAGCGGAAGAACCCGGGACAGGGTACAAGAGACCCAGTACTTC; CDR3aa: CASSGRTRDRVQETQYF
v_gene: TRBV7-3; d_gene: -; j_gene: TRBJ2-3; abundance: -; CDR3nt: TGTGCCAGCAGCTCGGACCCGGCAGATACGCAGTATTTT; CDR3aa: CASSSDPADTQYF
v_gene: TRBV5-1; d_gene: -; j_gene: TRBJ2-7; abundance: -; CDR3nt: TGCGCCAGCAGCTTGGCCGGATTCCACTACGAGCAGTACTTC; CDR3aa: CASSLAGFHYEQYF
v_gene: TRBV5-4; d_gene: -; j_gene: TRBJ2-1; abundance: once; CDR3nt: TGTGCCAGCAGCCATAGCGCGTTACTTTACAATGAGCAGTTCTTC; CDR3aa: CASSHSALLYNEQFF
v_gene: TRBV6-1; d_gene: -; j_gene: TRBJ2-5; abundance: -; CDR3nt: TGTGCCAGCAGTGAAGCTGGCGTGGCTCGTGAGACCCAGTACTTC; CDR3aa: CASSEAGVARETQYF
v_gene: TRBV28; d_gene: -; j_gene: TRBJ1-4; abundance: -; CDR3nt: TGTGCCAGCAGTTCCGGACAGATGGTTGAAAAACTGTTTTTT; CDR3aa: CASSSGQMVEKLFF
v_gene: TRBV18; d_gene: -; j_gene: TRBJ1-1; abundance: -; CDR3nt: TGTGCCAGCTCATCATCAGGGGACACTGAAGCTTTCTTT; CDR3aa: CASSSSGDTEAFF
v_gene: TRBV7-3; d_gene: TRBD2; j_gene: TRBJ2-1; abundance: -; CDR3nt: TGTGCCAGCAGCTCCTCTAGCGGATCCTACAATGAGCAGTTCTTC; CDR3aa: CASSSSSGSYNEQFF
v_gene: TRBV5-1; d_gene: -; j_gene: TRBJ1-1; abundance: few; CDR3nt: TGCGCCAGCAGACAGATCGCATGGACTCCAGAAGCTTTCTTT; CDR3aa: CASRQIAWTPEAFF
v_gene: TRBV2; d_gene: -; j_gene: TRBJ1-1; abundance: -; CDR3nt: TGTGCCAGCAGGAGGGAGGAGGGCACTGAAGCTTTCTTT; CDR3aa: CASRREEGTEAFF
v_gene: TRBV9; d_gene: -; j_gene: TRBJ2-7; abundance: -; CDR3nt: TGTGCCAGCAGCGTAGGAGCGGAGTCCTACGAGCAGTACTTC; CDR3aa: CASSVGAESYEQYF
v_gene: TRBV4-1; d_gene: -; j_gene: TRBJ2-3; abundance: once; CDR3nt: TGCGCCAGCAGCCAGGCAGCAGATACGCAGTATTTT; CDR3aa: CASSQAADTQYF
v_gene: TRBV15; d_gene: TRBD1; j_gene: TRBJ1-4; abundance: -; CDR3nt: TGTGCCACCAGCAGAGATACTTTCGGACAGGGGGTTTTAAGCTCTCTGTTTTTT; CDR3aa: CATSRDTFGQGVLSSLFF
v_gene: TRBV19; d_gene: TRBD1; j_gene: TRBJ2-5; abundance: -; CDR3nt: TGTGCCAGTAGGCTCAGGGGGCGGCAAGAGACCCAGTACTTC; CDR3aa: CASRLRGRQETQYF
v_gene: TRBV6-1; d_gene: -; j_gene: TRBJ2-5; abundance: -; CDR3nt: TGTGCCAGCAGTGAATTGACAGCCCAAGAGACCCAGTACTTC; CDR3aa: CASSELTAQETQYF
v_gene: TRBV5-4; d_gene: TRBD1; j_gene: TRBJ2-5; abundance: once; CDR3nt: TGTGCCAGCAGCCACGGACAGGGACCAAAAAACCAAGAGACCCAGTACTTC; CDR3aa: CASSHGQGPKNQETQYF
v_gene: TRBV7-9; d_gene: -; j_gene: TRBJ1-5; abundance: -; CDR3nt: TGTGCCAGCAGCTTAGGTGGGGGGCCGGGGCAGCCCCAGCATTTT; CDR3aa: CASSLGGGPGQPQHF
v_gene: TRBV4-3; d_gene: -; j_gene: TRBJ2-5; abundance: -; CDR3nt: TGCGCCAGCAGCCAAGATTTAAGTAGGAGAGAGACCCAGTACTTC; CDR3aa: CASSQDLSRRETQYF
v_gene: TRBV7-6; d_gene: TRBD1; j_gene: TRBJ2-2; abundance: -; CDR3nt: TGTGCCAGCAGCTCGGGACAGACGAACACCGGGGAGCTGTTTTTT; CDR3aa: CASSSGQTNTGELFF
v_gene: TRBV7-9; d_gene: -; j_gene: TRBJ2-3; abundance: -; CDR3nt: TGTGCCAGCACCTTAGGGGGTTCAGATACGCAGTATTTT; CDR3aa: CASTLGGSDTQYF
v_gene: TRBV7-9; d_gene: -; j_gene: TRBJ1-1; abundance: -; CDR3nt: TGTGCCAGCAGTGTGGGGCAGCGGCCTGAAGCTTTCTTT; CDR3aa: CASSVGQRPEAFF
v_gene: TRBV19; d_gene: -; j_gene: TRBJ1-2; abundance: few; CDR3nt: TGTGCCAGTAGTATAGGCGCGCGAGATGGCTACACCTTC; CDR3aa: CASSIGARDGYTF
v_gene: TRBV7-3; d_gene: -; j_gene: TRBJ2-7; abundance: once; CDR3nt: TGTGCCAGCAGCTTGCTCCCCGGGTGGGGAGAGCAGTACTTC; CDR3aa: CASSLLPGWGEQYF
v_gene: TRBV28; d_gene: -; j_gene: TRBJ2-1; abundance: -; CDR3nt: TGTGCCAGCAGCCCTACCCCCCGGTACTCCTACAATGAGCAGTTCTTC; CDR3aa: CASSPTPRYSYNEQFF
v_gene: TRBV4-2; d_gene: -; j_gene: TRBJ2-7; abundance: -; CDR3nt: TGTGCCAGCAGCCAAGATGTGGCAGGGACCTCCTACGAGCAGTACTTC; CDR3aa: CASSQDVAGTSYEQYF
v_gene: TRBV7-2; d_gene: TRBD2; j_gene: TRBJ2-1; abundance: -; CDR3nt: TGTGCCAGCAGCTGGTGGGGGACTAGCGGAAACAATGAGCAGTTCTTC; CDR3aa: CASSWWGTSGNNEQFF
v_gene: TRBV9; d_gene: -; j_gene: TRBJ2-1; abundance: -; CDR3nt: TGTGCCAGCAGCGTAGGTCCTATGTATGAGCAGTTCTTC; CDR3aa: CASSVGPMYEQFF
v_gene: TRBV6-1; d_gene: -; j_gene: TRBJ2-7; abundance: -; CDR3nt: TGTGCCAGCCTCGGACGCCCCTACGAGCAGTACTTC; CDR3aa: CASLGRPYEQYF
v_gene: TRBV28; d_gene: -; j_gene: TRBJ1-1; abundance: -; CDR3nt: TGTGTCACGGCACGCACTGAAGCTTTCTTT; CDR3aa: CVTARTEAFF